This entry features one T cell receptor beta chain sequence. Its antigen is still unknown. The sample is drawn from a study of T cells in Graves' hyperthyroidism and ophthalmopathy. Study outcomes and limitations: Expanded thyroid clonotypes (above 0.001) were mostly also found in blood.

CDR3 length: 18 amino acids. Germline CDR1 LNHDA, CDR2 SQIVND (reference sequence). J lost 1 base, V lost 5 bases, and 11 bases had no gene match. The authors obtained PBMCs from about 9 ml of fresh peripheral blood. Regions amplified from RNA transcripts were the TCR beta CDR3 regions. TCR CDR3 regions were first amplified by RT-PCR with HTBI primers. In TCRdb, the multiplex PCR reads were re-called with MiXCR into one record per CDR3 protein. The table includes 500,000 to 600,000 distinct CDR3 sequences, approximately 16% detected once. This chain joins TRBV19 and TRBJ2-1; 10 nucleotides line up with TRBD2. This TCR came from a woman aged 18-29 years with Graves' hyperthyroidism. Sequenced sample: blood. CDR3 residues: CASSSWGASGSSYNEQFF. The CDR3 DNA sequence: TGTGCCAGTAGTTCCTGGGGGGCTAGCGGGAGTTCCTACAATGAGCAGTTCTTC.